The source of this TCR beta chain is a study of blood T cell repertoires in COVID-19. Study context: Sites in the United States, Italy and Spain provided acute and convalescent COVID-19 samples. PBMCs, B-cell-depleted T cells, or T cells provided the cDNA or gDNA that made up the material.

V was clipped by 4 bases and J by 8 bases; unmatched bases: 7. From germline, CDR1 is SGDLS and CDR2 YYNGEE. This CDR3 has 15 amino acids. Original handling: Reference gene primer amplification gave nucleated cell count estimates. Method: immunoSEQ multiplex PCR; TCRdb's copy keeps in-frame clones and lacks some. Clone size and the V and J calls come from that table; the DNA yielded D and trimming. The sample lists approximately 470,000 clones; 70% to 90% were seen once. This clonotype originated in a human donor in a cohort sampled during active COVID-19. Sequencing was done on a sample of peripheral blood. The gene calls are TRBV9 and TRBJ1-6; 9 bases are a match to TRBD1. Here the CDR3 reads CASSTRQGVDSPLHF. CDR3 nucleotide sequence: TGTGCCAGCAGCACCCGACAGGGGGTAGATTCACCCCTCCACTTT.